This TCR beta chain was identified in a study of shared clonotypes between healthy human individuals. The V and J ends lost 2 bases and 4 bases, in that order; junction bases with no gene match: 11. This CDR3 region has 18 residues. CDR1 is SGHRS, CDR2 YFSETQ, per germline. The assay ran at deep level. How the authors handled the data: Junction-only immunoSEQ data arrived without quality scores, meaning filtering differed. This table comes from immunoSEQ multiplex PCR, and its TCRdb copy is limited to in-frame clones, with some not included. The V and J calls and clone size come from that table; D and trimming were worked out from the DNA. The sample holds some 1,600,000 clones, 95% to 99% seen once.

The sequence was collected from a young man in good health. Sample: naive CD4+ T cells sorted from blood. Noted subset: CD45RA+ positively selected. The V and J genes are TRBV5-1 and TRBJ2-2; 10 bases are a match to TRBD2. CDR3 amino acids: CASSFLAGVGTVTGELFF. CDR3 coding DNA: TGCGCCAGCAGCTTCCTAGCGGGAGTAGGTACGGTCACCGGGGAGCTGTTTTTT.